Given below is one T cell receptor (beta chain) in context. The CDR3 spans 12 residues. Between the trimmed V and J ends, which lost 3 bases and 6 bases, there was a span of 8 bases. Germline V gives CDR1 SGHRS, CDR2 YFSETQ. This sample is part of a study of shared clonotypes between healthy human individuals. Investigators spread the genomic DNA of each subset evenly over several immunoSEQ plates. The assay was immunoSEQ multiplex PCR, and TCRdb's table has in-frame clones only and misses some. Of a few hundred thousand clones in the sample, approximately 96% were seen once. Each CD8 memory set brought CD45RO+ cells together with CCR7-negative CD45RA+ TemRA cells.

The chain is built from TRBV5-1 and TRBJ2-3; D unclear. The TCR was taken from a young man in good health. What was sequenced was memory CD8+ T cells sorted from blood. The sample's subset: CD45RO+ cells pooled with CCR7-negative TemRA cells. The CDR3 here is CASSYRRDTQYF. As DNA, the CDR3 is TGCGCCAGCAGCTATCGACGGGATACGCAGTATTTT.